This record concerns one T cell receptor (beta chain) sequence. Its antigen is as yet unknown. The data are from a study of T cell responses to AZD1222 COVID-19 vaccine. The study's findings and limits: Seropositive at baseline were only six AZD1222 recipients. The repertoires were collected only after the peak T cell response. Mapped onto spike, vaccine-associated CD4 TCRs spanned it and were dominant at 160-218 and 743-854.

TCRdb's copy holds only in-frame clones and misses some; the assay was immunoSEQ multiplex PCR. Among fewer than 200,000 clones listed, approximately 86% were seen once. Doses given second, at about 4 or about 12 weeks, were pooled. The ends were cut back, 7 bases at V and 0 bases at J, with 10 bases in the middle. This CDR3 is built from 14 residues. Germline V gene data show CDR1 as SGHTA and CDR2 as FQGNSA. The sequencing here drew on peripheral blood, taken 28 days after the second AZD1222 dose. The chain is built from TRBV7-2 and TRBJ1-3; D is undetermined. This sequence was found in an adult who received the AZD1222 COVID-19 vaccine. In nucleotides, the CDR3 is TGTGCCAGCATCTCGGGCCTCTCTGGAAACACCATATATTTT. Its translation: CASISGLSGNTIYF.